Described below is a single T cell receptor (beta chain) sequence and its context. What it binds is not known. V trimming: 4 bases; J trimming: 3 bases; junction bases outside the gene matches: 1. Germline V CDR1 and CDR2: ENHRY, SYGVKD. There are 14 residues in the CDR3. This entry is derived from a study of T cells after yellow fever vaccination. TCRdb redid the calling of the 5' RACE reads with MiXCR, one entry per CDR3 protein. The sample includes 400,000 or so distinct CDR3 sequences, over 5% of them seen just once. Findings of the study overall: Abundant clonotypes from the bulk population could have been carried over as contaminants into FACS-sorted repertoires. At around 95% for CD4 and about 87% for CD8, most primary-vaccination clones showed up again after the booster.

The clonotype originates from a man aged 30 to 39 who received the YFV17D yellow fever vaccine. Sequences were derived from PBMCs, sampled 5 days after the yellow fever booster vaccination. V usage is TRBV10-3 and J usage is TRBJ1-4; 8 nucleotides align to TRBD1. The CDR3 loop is CAISGQGSNEKLFF. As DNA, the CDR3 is TGTGCCATCAGTGGACAGGGGTCTAATGAAAAACTGTTTTTT.